The sequence of this T cell receptor beta chain was determined in a study of CD8+ T cells in alopecia areata (dated by TCRdb to the late 2010s). Notes on the research overall: Treated patients were enrolled in an open-label pilot trial of oral tofacitinib at 5 to 10 mg twice daily for moderate-to-severe alopecia areata. Patients stayed on tofacitinib for 6 to 18 months and then had 6 months of follow-up off drug so that delayed response and recurrence could be assessed. In treated patients, disease severity was measured using the SALT score, which gives the percentage of scalp surface area affected. High-throughput TCRbeta sequencing was used to examine T cell clonal expansion in alopecia areata in both the C3H/HeJ mouse model and human patients. Scalp tissue and sorted CD4+ and CD8+ peripheral blood T cells from patchy and totalis/universalis alopecia areata patients and from healthy controls were covered by human TCRbeta sequencing. Biopsies were taken from tofacitinib-treated patients at baseline and again at 4 and 24 weeks into treatment, and several of those patients also had a later scalp biopsy. Clonality in the scalp was compared among normal scalp (n=4), patchy alopecia areata scalp (n=8), and alopecia totalis/universalis scalp (n=8). The RNA source kit depended on sample type: the PAXgene miRNA kit for fixed scalp, the miRNeasy kit for PBMCs, and the RNeasy kit for mouse skin. Amplification of TCRbeta CDR3 regions was done by immunoSEQ multiplex PCR using 35 Vbeta forward primers and 13 Jbeta reverse primers.

The investigation overall reported the following: Compared with normal scalp, lesional scalp had higher clonality and more expanded CD8+ clones, particularly in alopecia totalis/universalis, a pattern that suggests antigenic drive. With tofacitinib, both scalp clonality and the number of expanded CD8+ clones among the top 100 scalp clones went down significantly. Many expanded lesional clones persisted in scalp and blood during tofacitinib treatment, which may partly explain relapse after stopping treatment. TCR sequences shared between patients were less clear than in mice, possibly partly because of HLA diversity in the patient population. Resident alphabeta T cells in normal human skin are also sequenced, complicating scalp TCR repertoire analysis, unlike mouse skin dominated by gammadelta T cells. Because the treated cohort was small and had just a single nonresponder, larger studies are needed to establish links between baseline CD8+ expansion and response.

Including cysteine and phenylalanine, the CDR3 has 17 amino acids. The kept DNA is CDR3 alone, 51 bases in frame from the first base. After removal of 6 bases from V and 1 base from J, the junction retains 8 bases not matched to a gene. Looking up the germline V gene yields CDR1 SQVTM and CDR2 ANQGSEA. Read against the paper, the sample's treatment or condition label means: oral pan-JAK inhibitor, 5-10 mg twice daily. Peripheral blood and lesional scalp punch biopsies were obtained from patients with alopecia areata. PBMCs were isolated by density centrifugation and stained for CD3, CD4 and CD8, after which CD4+ and CD8+ T cells were sorted on a FACSAria. The library was made by the immunoSEQ multiplex PCR assay. For TCR sequencing, RNA was extracted from every sample and reverse transcribed into cDNA to serve as template. First-strand cDNA was synthesized with SuperScript III using a 2:1 mix of oligo-dT and random hexamers. A synthetic immune receptor repertoire was used to measure amplification bias, and any remaining bias was corrected computationally. In the original analysis: Raw reads were preprocessed for error removal, and CDR3 was defined according to IMGT conventions as running from the conserved cysteine to phenylalanine. Clonality was calculated as 1 minus Shannon entropy normalized by log2 of the number of productive unique TCRs. Scalp TCRbeta sequences were cross-referenced with sorted blood CD4 and CD8 repertoires so that the CD4 or CD8 identity of scalp clones could be inferred. TCRdb provides this immuneACCESS table in a form limited to in-frame rearrangements. Some clones are lacking; in checked studies, under half of them reflect an unresolved V gene, and why the rest are absent is not known. V and J calls and clone size follow that table, whereas D and trimming were derived from the DNA. Within this sample are 200,000 or so clones, with over 40% of them counted one time only. The ten largest clones represent around 3% of the sample.

As concerns this clone: Its antigen has not been determined. Base qualities were left out, and no much larger clone turns up one base away.

The material sequenced was CD4+ T cells sorted from blood, taken around week 36, from a patient treated with tofacitinib. The TCR sequence derives from a human donor with alopecia areata. This chain is built from TRBV29-1 and TRBJ2-3, with 15 bases in between that match TRBD2. The sequenced DNA: TGCAGCGTGGCCGGGACTAGCGGGAGGCCAGGCACAGATACGCAGTATTTT. This gives the protein CSVAGTSGRPGTDTQYF.